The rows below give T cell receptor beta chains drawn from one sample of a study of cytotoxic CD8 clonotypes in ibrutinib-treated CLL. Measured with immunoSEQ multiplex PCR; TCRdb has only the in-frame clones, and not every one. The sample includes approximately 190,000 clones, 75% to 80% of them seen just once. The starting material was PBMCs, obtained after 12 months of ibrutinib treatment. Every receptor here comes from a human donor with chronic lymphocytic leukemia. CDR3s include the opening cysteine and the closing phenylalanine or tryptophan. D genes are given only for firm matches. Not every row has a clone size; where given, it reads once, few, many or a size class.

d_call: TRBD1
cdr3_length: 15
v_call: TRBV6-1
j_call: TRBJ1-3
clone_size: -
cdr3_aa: CASSEWQGAGNTIYF
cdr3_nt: TGTGCCAGCAGTGAGTGGCAGGGGGCTGGAAACACCATATATTTT

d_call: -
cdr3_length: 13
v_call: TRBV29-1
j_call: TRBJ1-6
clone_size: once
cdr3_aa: CSVREKGDSPLHF
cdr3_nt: TGCAGCGTCCGGGAGAAGGGTGATTCACCCCTCCACTTT

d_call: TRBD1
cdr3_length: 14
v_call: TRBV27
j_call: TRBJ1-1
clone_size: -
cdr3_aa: CASSWWQGDTEAFF
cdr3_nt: TGTGCCAGCAGTTGGTGGCAGGGGGACACTGAAGCTTTCTTT

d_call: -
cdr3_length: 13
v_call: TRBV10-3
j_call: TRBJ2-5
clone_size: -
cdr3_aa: CATGTPMGETQYF
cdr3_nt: TGTGCCACCGGGACTCCAATGGGGGAGACCCAGTACTTC

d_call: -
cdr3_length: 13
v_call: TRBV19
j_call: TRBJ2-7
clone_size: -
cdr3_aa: CASSRDGNYEQYF
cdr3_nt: TGTGCCAGTAGTCGGGACGGAAACTACGAGCAGTACTTC

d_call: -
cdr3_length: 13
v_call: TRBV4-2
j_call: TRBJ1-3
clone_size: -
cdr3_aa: CASSPDERNTIYF
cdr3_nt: TGTGCCAGCAGCCCAGATGAGAGAAACACCATATATTTT

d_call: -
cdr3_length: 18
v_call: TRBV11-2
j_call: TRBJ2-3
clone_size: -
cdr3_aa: CASSFGTLGLVGTDTQYF
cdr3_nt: TGTGCCAGCAGCTTCGGGACACTTGGGTTAGTCGGCACAGATACGCAGTATTTT

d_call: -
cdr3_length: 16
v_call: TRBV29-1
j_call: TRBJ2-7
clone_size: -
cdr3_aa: CSVVSRRRNYSYEQYF
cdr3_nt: TGCAGCGTTGTATCTCGAAGGCGAAACTACTCCTACGAGCAGTACTTC

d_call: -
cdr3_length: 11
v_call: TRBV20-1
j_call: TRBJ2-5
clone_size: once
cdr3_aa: CSAPHRETQYF
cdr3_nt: TGCAGTGCGCCGCACCGTGAGACCCAGTACTTC

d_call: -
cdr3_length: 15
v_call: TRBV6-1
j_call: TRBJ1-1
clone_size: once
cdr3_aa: CASSEPAGTHAEAFF
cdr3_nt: TGTGCCAGCAGTGAACCCGCCGGGACCCATGCTGAAGCTTTCTTT

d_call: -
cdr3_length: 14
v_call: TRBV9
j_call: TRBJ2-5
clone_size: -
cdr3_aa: CASSTDARGETQYF
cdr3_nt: TGTGCCAGCAGCACCGACGCCAGGGGAGAGACCCAGTACTTC

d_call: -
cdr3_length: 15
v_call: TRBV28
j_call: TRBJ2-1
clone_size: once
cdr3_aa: CASSLWDPGMFAQFF
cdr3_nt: TGTGCCAGCAGTTTGTGGGACCCAGGAATGTTTGCGCAGTTCTTC

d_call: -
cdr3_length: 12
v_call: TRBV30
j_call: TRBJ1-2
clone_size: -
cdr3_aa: CAWSVQGNGYTF
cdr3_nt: TGTGCCTGGAGTGTCCAGGGTAATGGCTACACCTTC

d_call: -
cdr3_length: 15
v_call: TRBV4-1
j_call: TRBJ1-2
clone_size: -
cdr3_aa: CASSQAPGGDYGYTF
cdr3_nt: TGCGCCAGCAGCCAGGCCCCGGGCGGAGACTATGGCTACACCTTC

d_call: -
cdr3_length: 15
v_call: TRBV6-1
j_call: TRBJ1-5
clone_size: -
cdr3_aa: CASSDDGGSNQPQHF
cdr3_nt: TGTGCCAGCAGTGACGACGGGGGTAGCAATCAGCCCCAGCATTTT

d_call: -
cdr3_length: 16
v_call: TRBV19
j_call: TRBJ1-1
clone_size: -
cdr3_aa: CASSYRVAPLNTEAFF
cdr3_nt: TGTGCCAGTAGCTACAGGGTTGCCCCCCTGAACACTGAAGCTTTCTTT

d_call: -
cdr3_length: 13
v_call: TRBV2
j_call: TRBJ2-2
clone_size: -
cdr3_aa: CASSGANTGELFF
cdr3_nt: TGTGCCAGCAGTGGCGCAAACACCGGGGAGCTGTTTTTT

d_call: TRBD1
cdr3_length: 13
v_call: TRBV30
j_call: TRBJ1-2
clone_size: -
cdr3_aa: CAWSDDRVGGYTF
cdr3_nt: TGTGCCTGGAGTGATGACAGGGTGGGTGGCTACACCTTC

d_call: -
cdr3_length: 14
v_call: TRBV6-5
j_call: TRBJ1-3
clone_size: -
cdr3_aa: CASSSHQGRNTIYF
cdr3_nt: TGTGCCAGCAGTTCCCACCAGGGAAGAAACACCATATATTTT

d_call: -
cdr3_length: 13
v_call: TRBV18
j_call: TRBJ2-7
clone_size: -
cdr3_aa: CASSLGQPYEQYF
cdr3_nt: TGTGCCAGCTCACTAGGACAGCCCTACGAGCAGTACTTC

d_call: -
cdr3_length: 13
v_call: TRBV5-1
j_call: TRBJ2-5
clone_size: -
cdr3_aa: CASSLGGEETQYF
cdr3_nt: TGCGCCAGCAGCTTGGGGGGAGAAGAGACCCAGTACTTC

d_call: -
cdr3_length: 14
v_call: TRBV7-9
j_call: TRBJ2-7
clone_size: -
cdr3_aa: CASSFTAISYEQYF
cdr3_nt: TGTGCCAGCAGCTTTACAGCCATCTCCTACGAGCAGTACTTC

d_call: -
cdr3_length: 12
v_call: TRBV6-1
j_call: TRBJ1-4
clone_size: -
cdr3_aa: CASSQVGQKLFF
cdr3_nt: TGTGCCAGCAGTCAAGTCGGCCAAAAACTGTTTTTT

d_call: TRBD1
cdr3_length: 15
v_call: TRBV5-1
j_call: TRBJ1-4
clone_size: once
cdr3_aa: CASSPAPGGNEKLFF
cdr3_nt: TGCGCCAGCAGCCCTGCCCCAGGGGGGAATGAAAAACTGTTTTTT

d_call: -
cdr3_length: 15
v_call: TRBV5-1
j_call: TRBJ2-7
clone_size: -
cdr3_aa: CASSSKTEKTYEQYF
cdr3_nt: TGCGCCAGCAGCTCAAAAACAGAGAAAACCTACGAGCAGTACTTC

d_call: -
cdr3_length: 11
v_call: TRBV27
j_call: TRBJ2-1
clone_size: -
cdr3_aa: CASSLMDEQFF
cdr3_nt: TGTGCCAGCAGTTTAATGGATGAGCAGTTCTTC

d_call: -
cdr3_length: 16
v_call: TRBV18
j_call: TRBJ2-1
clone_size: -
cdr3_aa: CASSPTTRSSYNEQFF
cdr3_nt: TGTGCCAGCTCACCCACAACAAGGAGCTCCTACAATGAGCAGTTCTTC

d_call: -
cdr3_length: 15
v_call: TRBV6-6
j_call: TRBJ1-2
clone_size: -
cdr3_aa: CASSFGQPNSYGYTF
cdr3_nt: TGTGCCAGCAGTTTTGGACAGCCCAACTCCTATGGCTACACCTTC